Listed below are T cell receptor beta chains from one sample, sequenced in a study of T cell responses to AZD1222 COVID-19 vaccine. Data came from immunoSEQ multiplex PCR; TCRdb stores just in-frame clones and leaves some out. This sample has around 200,000 clones; approximately 90% occur once, and the top ten carry roughly a quarter. Source: peripheral blood, taken 28 days after the second AZD1222 dose. These receptors originate from an adult who received the AZD1222 COVID-19 vaccine. Both conserved end residues are part of each CDR3. D genes are given only for firm matches. Size tells how often a clone was seen (once, few, many) or the class of an expanded clone, and some rows leave it out.

J,V,size,D,CDR3,DNA
TRBJ2-3,TRBV29-1,.,.,CSVADPDTQYF,TGCAGCGTTGCTGATCCGGATACGCAGTATTTT
TRBJ1-1,TRBV5-6,.,TRBD1,CASNRGGWTEAFF,TGTGCCAGCAACAGGGGAGGGTGGACTGAAGCTTTCTTT
TRBJ2-1,TRBV24-1,once,TRBD2,CATSGRTRIGNEQFF,TGTGCCACCAGTGGAAGGACTAGAATTGGAAATGAGCAGTTCTTC
TRBJ2-1,TRBV5-1,few,.,CASSLVRDSYNEQFF,TGCGCCAGCAGCTTGGTGCGGGACTCCTACAATGAGCAGTTCTTC
TRBJ1-5,TRBV7-9,.,.,CASSSQGLQPQHF,TGTGCCAGCAGCTCTCAGGGTCTTCAGCCCCAGCATTTT
TRBJ2-1,TRBV19,.,.,CASISDDSYNEQFF,TGTGCCAGTATTTCGGACGACTCCTACAATGAGCAGTTCTTC
TRBJ2-1,TRBV28,.,TRBD1,CASSTSGQGNNEQFF,TGTGCCAGCAGTACCTCGGGACAGGGAAACAATGAGCAGTTCTTC
TRBJ1-4,TRBV5-1,.,TRBD1,CASSSQTGGTNEKLFF,TGCGCCAGCAGCTCACAGACAGGGGGCACTAATGAAAAACTGTTTTTT
TRBJ1-5,TRBV28,.,.,CASLPGGSIQPQHF,TGTGCCAGCCTTCCCGGGGGTAGCATTCAGCCCCAGCATTTT
TRBJ1-1,TRBV29-1,.,.,CSVDTGMNTEAFF,TGCAGCGTTGATACTGGAATGAACACTGAAGCTTTCTTT
TRBJ1-2,TRBV7-6,.,TRBD1,CAGSPGTGGAGYGYTF,TGTGCCGGCAGCCCCGGGACAGGGGGCGCCGGCTATGGCTACACCTTC
TRBJ2-1,TRBV19,.,.,CASSIDLTGTSYNEQFF,TGTGCCAGTAGTATAGATCTGACGGGGACCTCTTACAATGAGCAGTTCTTC
TRBJ2-2,TRBV5-1,.,TRBD1,CASSAGTGVNTGELFF,TGCGCCAGCAGCGCCGGGACAGGGGTTAACACCGGGGAGCTGTTTTTT
TRBJ1-3,TRBV5-6,.,.,CASRGYRGPRISGNTIYF,TGTGCCAGCAGGGGATATAGAGGACCTAGAATCTCTGGAAACACCATATATTTT
TRBJ2-3,TRBV7-7,.,TRBD2,CASSIGLAGADTQYF,TGTGCTAGCAGCATCGGACTAGCGGGAGCAGATACGCAGTATTTT
TRBJ1-1,TRBV19,.,TRBD1,CASRREGARTEAFF,TGTGCCAGTAGGAGGGAGGGGGCGCGGACTGAAGCTTTCTTT
TRBJ2-2,TRBV5-5,.,.,CASSMRQVSDTGELFF,TGTGCCAGCAGCATGAGACAGGTCTCTGACACCGGGGAGCTGTTTTTT
TRBJ2-1,TRBV28,.,.,CASSPPRLNEQFF,TGTGCCAGCAGTCCCCCCCGTCTGAATGAGCAGTTCTTC
TRBJ2-1,TRBV18,.,.,CASSPPSIASSYNEQFF,TGTGCCAGCTCACCACCTAGCATTGCGAGCTCCTACAATGAGCAGTTCTTC
TRBJ1-1,TRBV21-1,.,.,CASKGHNTEAFF,TGTGCCAGCAAGGGGCACAACACTGAAGCTTTCTTT
TRBJ1-2,TRBV29-1,.,TRBD1,CSVEPRTGQYGYTF,TGCAGCGTTGAGCCTCGGACAGGCCAATATGGCTACACCTTC
TRBJ1-5,TRBV27,.,.,CASSPIGGNQPQHF,TGTGCCAGCTCCCCGATCGGGGGCAATCAGCCCCAGCATTTT
TRBJ2-5,TRBV6-4,.,.,CASKFLTGQETQYF,TGTGCCAGCAAGTTCTTGACAGGACAAGAGACCCAGTACTTC
TRBJ2-3,TRBV21-1,.,.,CASSKDRLVTDTQYF,TGTGCCAGCAGCAAAGATCGCCTGGTGACAGATACGCAGTATTTT
TRBJ2-1,TRBV21-1,.,.,CASSRDSYNEQFF,TGTGCCAGCTCGCGGGACTCCTACAATGAGCAGTTCTTC
TRBJ2-7,TRBV28,.,TRBD2,CASTWGGLAGRSYREQYF,TGTGCCAGCACCTGGGGCGGACTAGCGGGACGGTCCTATCGCGAGCAGTACTTC
TRBJ2-7,TRBV5-4,.,.,CASSLVLVGEQYF,TGTGCCAGCAGCTTGGTTTTGGTTGGGGAGCAGTACTTC
TRBJ2-3,TRBV12-3/TRBV12-4,.,.,CASSLGDTQYF,TGTGCCAGCAGTTTGGGGGATACGCAGTATTTT
TRBJ1-4,TRBV27,.,.,CASSLFGANEKLFF,TGTGCCAGCAGTTTATTCGGGGCCAATGAAAAACTGTTTTTT
TRBJ2-2,TRBV29-1,.,.,CSVSRDSNTGELFF,TGCAGCGTCTCGCGGGACAGTAACACCGGGGAGCTGTTTTTT
TRBJ1-5,TRBV24-1,.,.,CATPGNQPQHF,TGTGCCACTCCAGGCAATCAGCCCCAGCATTTT
TRBJ2-2,TRBV27,.,TRBD2,CASSRLAGGISGELFF,TGTGCCAGCAGTCGACTAGCGGGAGGTATTTCCGGGGAGCTGTTTTTT
TRBJ2-7,TRBV5-5,.,.,CASSLALDPHYEQYF,TGTGCCAGCAGCTTGGCTTTGGACCCACACTACGAGCAGTACTTC
TRBJ1-3,TRBV28,few,.,CASSLVDSGNTIYF,TGTGCCAGCAGTTTGGTAGACTCTGGAAACACCATATATTTT
TRBJ2-3,TRBV7-3,.,.,CASSLTRGSDTQYF,TGTGCCAGCAGCTTAACGAGGGGGTCCGATACGCAGTATTTT
TRBJ2-7,TRBV3-1/TRBV3-2,.,.,CASSQEDSPYEQYF,TGTGCCAGCAGCCAAGAGGATAGCCCCTACGAGCAGTACTTC
TRBJ1-1,TRBV7-9,once,.,CASSLRPWGREHTEAFF,TGTGCCAGCAGTTTACGCCCTTGGGGAAGGGAGCACACTGAAGCTTTCTTT
TRBJ2-1,TRBV7-2,few,TRBD2,CASSSGLAGSYNEQFF,TGTGCCAGCAGCTCCGGACTAGCGGGCTCCTACAATGAGCAGTTCTTC
TRBJ1-6,TRBV9,.,.,CASSSWRDSYNSPLHF,TGTGCCAGCAGCTCGTGGAGGGACTCCTATAATTCACCCCTCCACTTT
TRBJ2-6,TRBV19,.,TRBD1,CARVSGQGPSGANVLTF,TGTGCCAGGGTATCAGGACAGGGCCCCTCTGGGGCCAACGTCCTGACTTTC
TRBJ2-3,TRBV10-3,once,.,CATRLESTQRGTDTQYF,TGTGCCACGCGGTTGGAGTCTACCCAACGTGGCACAGATACGCAGTATTTT
TRBJ2-3,TRBV1,.,.,CTSSQAPSGTDTQYF,TGCACCAGCAGCCAAGCCCCGAGCGGCACAGATACGCAGTATTTT
TRBJ2-5,TRBV7-2,.,.,CASSLQVNRETQYF,TGTGCCAGCAGCTTGCAGGTGAATAGGGAGACCCAGTACTTC
TRBJ2-7,TRBV6-5,.,TRBD1,CASTAGTGGWQYF,TGTGCCAGCACTGCTGGGACAGGGGGCTGGCAGTACTTC
TRBJ1-6,TRBV5-6,.,.,CASSVSQGIVPLHF,TGTGCCAGCAGCGTGTCACAGGGAATCGTACCCCTCCACTTT
TRBJ2-6,TRBV3-1/TRBV3-2,.,TRBD1,CASSQHPGQSSGANVLTF,TGTGCCAGCAGCCAACACCCGGGACAGAGCTCTGGGGCCAACGTCCTGACTTTC
TRBJ1-1,TRBV5-4,few,.,CASSLRGNIMNTEAFF,TGTGCCAGCAGCCTCCGGGGCAATATTATGAACACTGAAGCTTTCTTT
TRBJ1-6,TRBV2,.,.,CASSEEGPRDSPLHF,TGTGCCAGCAGTGAAGAGGGCCCCAGAGATTCACCCCTCCACTTT
TRBJ2-2,TRBV5-4,.,.,CASSLVTAYPPGELFF,TGTGCCAGCAGCTTGGTTACGGCGTACCCTCCCGGGGAGCTGTTTTTT
TRBJ2-5,TRBV24-1,.,.,CATSDYETQYF,TGTGCCACCAGTGATTACGAGACCCAGTACTTC
TRBJ2-5,TRBV7-6,.,TRBD1,CASSLGDRGLEETQYF,TGTGCCAGCAGCTTAGGGGACAGGGGGCTAGAGGAGACCCAGTACTTC